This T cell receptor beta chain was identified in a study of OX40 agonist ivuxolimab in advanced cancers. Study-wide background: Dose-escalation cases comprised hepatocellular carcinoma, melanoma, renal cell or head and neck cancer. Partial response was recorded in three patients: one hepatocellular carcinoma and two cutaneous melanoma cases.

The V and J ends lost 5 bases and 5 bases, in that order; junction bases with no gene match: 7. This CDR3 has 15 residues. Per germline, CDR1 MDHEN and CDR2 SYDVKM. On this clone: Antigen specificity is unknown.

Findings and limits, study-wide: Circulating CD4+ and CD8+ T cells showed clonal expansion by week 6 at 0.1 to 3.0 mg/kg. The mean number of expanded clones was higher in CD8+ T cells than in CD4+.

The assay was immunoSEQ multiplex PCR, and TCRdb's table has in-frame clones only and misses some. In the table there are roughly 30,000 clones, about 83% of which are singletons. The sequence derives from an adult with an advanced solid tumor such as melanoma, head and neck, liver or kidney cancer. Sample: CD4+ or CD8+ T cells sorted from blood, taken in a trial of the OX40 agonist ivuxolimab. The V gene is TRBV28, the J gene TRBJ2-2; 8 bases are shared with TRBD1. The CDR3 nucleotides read TGTGCCAGCAGTGCAGGGGGCCCGCCTACCGGGGAGCTGTTTTTT. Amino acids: CASSAGGPPTGELFF.